This T cell receptor (beta chain) was captured by sequencing in a study of beta chain features in type 1 diabetes. Worth noting for this clone: The antigen remains unidentified.

Expressed TCRB transcripts were sequenced because the isolated RNA had all been reverse transcribed beforehand. Repertoires were generated with immunoSEQ multiplex PCR, while TCRdb's copy carries only in-frame clones and drops some. The sample holds hundreds of thousands of clones, less than 20% seen once. Germline loops: CDR1 MNHNY, CDR2 SVGAGI (reference sequence). V was pared by 3 bases and J by 9 bases, with 12 bases between. This CDR3 region has 13 residues. Study results and caveats: Naive, central memory and Treg TCRB repertoires appeared more alike in patients than in healthy donors. Shortening that was moderate but significant affected the TCRB CDR3s of Type 1 diabetes patients in all four CD4+ subsets.

The sequence was obtained from a man between 18 and 35 years old in good health. Sequenced material: naive CD4+ T cells from blood. The V gene is TRBV6-6, the J gene TRBJ2-1; a possible D gene is TRBD1 (6 bases). CDR3 in amino acids: CASSYGRGSEQFF. CDR3 nucleotide sequence: TGTGCCAGCAGTTATGGAAGGGGGAGTGAGCAGTTCTTC.